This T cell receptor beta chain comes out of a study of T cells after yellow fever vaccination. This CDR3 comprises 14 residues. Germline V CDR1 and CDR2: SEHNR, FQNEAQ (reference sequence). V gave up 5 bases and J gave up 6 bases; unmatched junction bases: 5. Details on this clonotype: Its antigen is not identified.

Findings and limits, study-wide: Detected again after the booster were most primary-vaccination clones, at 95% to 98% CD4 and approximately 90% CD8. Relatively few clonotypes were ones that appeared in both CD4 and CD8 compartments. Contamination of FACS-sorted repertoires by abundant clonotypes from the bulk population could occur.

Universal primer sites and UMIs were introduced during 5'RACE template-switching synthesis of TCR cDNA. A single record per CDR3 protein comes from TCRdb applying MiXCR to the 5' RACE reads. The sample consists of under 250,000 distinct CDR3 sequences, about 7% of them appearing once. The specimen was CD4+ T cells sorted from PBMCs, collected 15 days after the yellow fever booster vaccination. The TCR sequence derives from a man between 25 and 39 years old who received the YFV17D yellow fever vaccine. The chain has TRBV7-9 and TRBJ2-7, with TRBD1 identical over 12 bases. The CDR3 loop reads CASSRDRGPSEQYF. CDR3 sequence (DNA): TGTGCCAGCAGCCGGGACAGGGGGCCGTCCGAGCAGTACTTC.